This T cell receptor (beta chain) was obtained from a study of naive and memory T cell subsets. Germline V gives CDR1 MDHEN, CDR2 SYDVKM. V lost 5 bases to trimming and J lost 6 bases, with 11 bases between them. The CDR3 totals 12 residues. Both TRBC1 and TRBC2 were covered by a beta constant-region primer of two equimolar oligonucleotides. Nested alpha and beta constant-region primers with the SP2 primer drove four PCR rounds on ligated cDNA. A 12-nucleotide UMI and the SP2 primer were added to the cDNA 3' end by oligonucleotide ligation. TCRdb re-called the UMI-ligation and nested PCR reads with MiXCR, one entry per CDR3 protein. The table records 120,000 to 150,000 distinct CDR3 sequences, under 25% of them present only once. Concerning this clonotype: Its antigen is as yet unknown.

Study outcomes and limitations: Diversity fell and Gini index rose from naive through CM, EM, EMRA. Especially in CD8 cells, naive repertoires contained a few larger clonotypes, possibly CD45RA-re-expressing memory cells. In naive cells, over 90% of TCR sequences were seen only once.

Sequencing used naive CD8+ T cells from blood. The chain recombines TRBV28 with TRBJ2-7; no clear D. The origin of this receptor is a human donor in good health. The CDR3 protein is CASSKYSAEQYF. The CDR3, as DNA: TGTGCCAGCAGTAAGTACTCGGCCGAGCAGTACTTC.